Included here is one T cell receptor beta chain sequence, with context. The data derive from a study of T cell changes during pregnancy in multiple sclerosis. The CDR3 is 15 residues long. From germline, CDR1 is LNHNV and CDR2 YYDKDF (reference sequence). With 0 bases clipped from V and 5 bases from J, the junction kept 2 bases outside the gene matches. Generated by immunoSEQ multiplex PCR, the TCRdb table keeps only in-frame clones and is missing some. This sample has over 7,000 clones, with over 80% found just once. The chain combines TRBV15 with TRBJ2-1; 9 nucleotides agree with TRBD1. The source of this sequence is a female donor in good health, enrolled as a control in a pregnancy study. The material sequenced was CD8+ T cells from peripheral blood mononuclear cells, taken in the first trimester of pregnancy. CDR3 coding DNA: TGTGCCACCAGCAGAGAAGGGACAGGGAACAATGAGCAGTTCTTC. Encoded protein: CATSREGTGNNEQFF.